This T cell receptor beta chain was identified in a study of response to subunit inactivated influenza vaccine. The table lists this clonotype with many counts. TCRdb processed the RT-PCR reads anew with MiXCR; each CDR3 protein has one entry. The sample contains some 570,000 distinct CDR3 sequences, 11% of which appear only once. Per the germline V gene, CDR1 is LGHNA and CDR2 is YSLEER. V lost 0 bases and J 6 bases, leaving 13 bases between the germline ends. The CDR3 totals 15 residues. The data were also submitted as part of a second study, on T cells expressing NK-cell markers. In that study: Beta-chain TCR cDNA was generated via 5'RACE template switching with UMIs. Each TCR beta repertoire originated in sorted T cells that were CD3+CD56+NKG2C+, CD3+CD56+NKG2C- or CD3+CD56-NKG2C+. T cells sorted in several experiments were restricted to alpha-beta TCR T cells by an anti-gamma-delta TCR antibody.

The source is a man aged 45-65 years who received an inactivated influenza vaccine. The material sequenced was PBMCs from blood, taken on the day of vaccination. The rearrangement links TRBV4-3 to TRBJ2-3, with D perhaps assigned TRBD1 or TRBD2 (5 bases each). The CDR3 loop is CASSQDEGYRDTQYF. CDR3 bases: TGCGCCAGCAGCCAAGACGAGGGGTACAGGGATACGCAGTATTTT.